This T cell receptor (beta chain) was identified in a study of blood T cell repertoires in COVID-19. Study summary: Samples representing acute and convalescent COVID-19 were sourced from the United States, Italy and Spain. In each case, the material was cDNA or gDNA derived from T cells, B-cell-depleted T cells, or PBMCs.

The CDR3 extends over 14 amino acids. Trimming stripped 2 bases from V and 8 bases from J, with 15 bases between. Germline V gene lookup returns CDR1 SGHAT and CDR2 FQDESV (reference sequence). Original processing notes: Reference gene primer amplification in the assay estimated nucleated cell counts. Assay used: immunoSEQ multiplex PCR; TCRdb lists only in-frame clones, some missing. V and J calls and clone size are copied from that table; D and trimming were computed from the DNA. The sample holds some 240,000 clones; roughly 75% are singletons and the top ten take 5.5% to 8.5%. The sample comprised peripheral blood. The V gene is TRBV11-1, the J gene TRBJ1-1; the D gene is possibly TRBD1 (5 bases). The sequence was obtained from a woman aged 65 to 85 with acute or convalescent COVID-19. CDR3 in DNA: TGTGCCAGCAGCTTATGGGATGGGTGGGGCGAAGCTTTCTTT. It encodes CASSLWDGWGEAFF. Looking up the rest from reference TRBV11-1 and TRBJ1-1 gives the full variable domain: EAEVAQSPRYKITEKSQAVAFWCDPISGHATLYWYRQILGQGPELLVQFQDESVVDDSQLPKDRFSAERLKGVDSTLKIQPAELGDSAMYLCASSLWDGWGEAFFGQGTRLTVV.